This T cell receptor (beta chain) was profiled in a study of T cell clones after liver transplantation. Here immunoSEQ multiplex PCR was the method, and the copy in TCRdb shows in-frame clones only, minus some. The sample contains approximately 100,000 clones, around 86% of which appear only once. Trimming cost V 8 bases and J 5 bases, with 12 bases left between them. Germline-derived CDR1 and CDR2 are SNHLY and FYNNEI. The CDR3 covers 12 residues. V is TRBV2 and J is TRBJ1-2; tentatively, D is TRBD1 (5 bases). This TCR was sampled from a human donor who received a liver transplant. The sequencing used CD4+ T cells from blood, collected before liver transplant. The CDR3 is CASSESGYGYTF. DNA of the CDR3: TGTGCCAGCTCCGAGTCAGGGTATGGCTACACCTTC.